This TCR beta chain was sequenced for a study of cytomegalovirus exposure and HLA in healthy donors. The study's findings and limits: In vitro work confirmed that a few CMV-associated chains recognize CMV antigens. The authors later linked a missense DCLRE1C variant to TCR beta V- and J-gene trimming. The investigators catalogued 150 to 200 TCR beta chains as cytomegalovirus-associated.

The CDR3 has 13 residues. Per the germline V gene, CDR1 is ENHRY and CDR2 is SYGVKD. After removal of 8 bases from V and 5 bases from J, the junction contained 3 bases not matched to a gene. 60 Vbeta and 13 Jbeta primers were used in PCR. In the original processing: In a later analysis, 80 million or so unique TCR beta chains included roughly 11 million shared by two or more donors. The data were produced by immunoSEQ multiplex PCR, yet TCRdb's version contains in-frame clones alone and is incomplete. V and J calls and clone size are as listed in that table; D and trimming were resolved from the DNA. The repertoire consists of about 98,000 clones, with over 65% occurring once and the leading ten covering around 17%. In the case of this clone: What it binds is not known.

This chain joins TRBV10-3 and TRBJ1-4, with TRBD1 matching 9 bases. This TCR derives from a man between 60 and 70 years old in good health and CMV-seropositive. Input material: PBMCs. The CDR3 DNA follows: TGTGCCATCGGGGACAGGGAGAATGAAAAACTGTTTTTT. It specifies CAIGDRENEKLFF.